This T cell receptor beta chain appears in the sequencing data of a study of blood T cell repertoires in COVID-19. As for the study in general: The samples span acute and convalescent COVID-19 from the United States, Italy and Spain. PBMCs, B-cell-depleted T cells, or T cells provided the cDNA or gDNA that made up the material.

Germline lookup yields CDR1 MNHEY and CDR2 SVGAGI. The ends lost 6 bases at V and 3 bases at J; junction bases unmatched: 8. The CDR3 has 15 amino acids. In the original analysis: Cell counts per sample came from amplifying reference gene primers. The method was immunoSEQ multiplex PCR; TCRdb's version includes in-frame clones alone and lacks a portion of them. V, J and clone size are taken as reported in that table, and D and trimming were inferred from the DNA itself. The table includes roughly 570,000 clones, 85% to 90% detected once. Followed over time, Seattle patients had been enrolled while infection was active.

The chain links TRBV6-5 to TRBJ2-7; 10 bases match TRBD1. This sequence originates from a woman between 50 and 59 years old with COVID-19, enrolled during active disease. The sample consisted of peripheral blood. CDR3 in amino acids: CASSPTGTGVYEQYF. The CDR3 DNA reads as TGTGCCAGCAGCCCAACAGGGACAGGGGTCTACGAGCAGTACTTC.